A single sample is the source of the 7 T cell receptor beta chains below, sequenced in a study of blood T cell repertoires in COVID-19. TCRdb's table, derived via immunoSEQ multiplex PCR, lists solely in-frame clones and lacks some. In the table there are about 250,000 clones, more than 75% of which are singletons. The sample consisted of PBMCs or T cells enriched from blood (not recorded which). The receptors come from a man younger than 30 who had recovered from COVID-19.

The chain joins TRBV4-2 to TRBJ2-7, with 8 nucleotides matching TRBD2. The ends lost 0 bases at V and 0 bases at J; junction bases unmatched: 7. CDR1 is LGHNA, CDR2 YNFKEQ, per germline. This CDR3 region has 17 residues. CDR3 loop: CASSQEFQAGDSYEQYF. As DNA, the CDR3 is TGTGCCAGCAGCCAAGAATTTCAAGCGGGAGACTCCTACGAGCAGTACTTC.

The rearrangement uses TRBV7-6 and TRBJ2-1; possibly TRBD2 for D (5 bases). CDR3 size: 14 residues. Germline V CDR1 and CDR2: SGHVS, FNYEAQ. Trimming shortened V by 5 bases and J by 7 bases, and 15 bases separated the two germline ends. The CDR3 DNA sequence: TGTGCCAGCAGCCCGCGGGTAGGGAGAAATGAGCAGTTCTTC. Encoded protein: CASSPRVGRNEQFF.

The CDR3 sequence: CASSALDSGADTQYF. DNA for the CDR3: TGTGCCAGCAGTGCTTTGGACTCAGGAGCAGATACGCAGTATTTT. The chain employs TRBV2 and TRBJ2-3, with a tentative D call TRBD2 (5 bases). In germline, CDR1 is SNHLY, CDR2 FYNNEI. Trimming pared 4 bases from V and 4 bases from J, leaving 15 bases between. The length of the CDR3 is 15 residues.

This rearrangement joins TRBV4-1 to TRBJ2-7, with TRBD1 as a possible D gene (6 bases). This CDR3 is built from 16 residues. Trimming pared 0 bases from V and 0 bases from J, leaving 12 bases between. CDR1 and CDR2 (germline): MGHRA, YSYEKL. CDR3 sequence (DNA): TGCGCCAGCAGCCAAGAAAGAGACAGGAGCTCCTACGAGCAGTACTTC. Amino acid sequence: CASSQERDRSSYEQYF.

The V call is TRBV5-1, the J call TRBJ2-2; 8 bases fit TRBD1. Germline CDR1 SGHRS, CDR2 YFSETQ. The length of the CDR3 is 14 residues. Trimming at V came to 4 bases and at J to 4 bases, leaving 3 bases not matched to a gene. CDR3 sequence (DNA): TGCGCCAGCAGCGTGACAGGGGCCACCGGGGAGCTGTTTTTT. This translates into CASSVTGATGELFF.

The chain joins TRBV6-5 to TRBJ1-4; 11 bases match TRBD1. The V segment lost 5 bases and the J segment 7 bases; nucleotides outside the gene matches: 6. There are 15 residues in the CDR3. Germline lookup yields CDR1 MNHEY and CDR2 SVGAGI. The CDR3 is CASSQTGTGGEKLFF. The DNA for the CDR3 is TGTGCCAGCAGTCAAACCGGGACAGGGGGTGAAAAACTGTTTTTT.

This sequence joins TRBV6-6 and TRBJ1-4; 7 nucleotides agree with TRBD1. The CDR3 has 16 amino acids. Germline CDR1 reads MNHNY; CDR2 reads SVGAGI (reference sequence). The V and J ends lost 4 bases and 4 bases, in that order; junction bases with no gene match: 9. Here the CDR3 DNA reads TGTGCCAGCAGTTCCACCAGGGACAGTCTTAATGAAAAACTGTTTTTT. Translating gives CASSSTRDSLNEKLFF.